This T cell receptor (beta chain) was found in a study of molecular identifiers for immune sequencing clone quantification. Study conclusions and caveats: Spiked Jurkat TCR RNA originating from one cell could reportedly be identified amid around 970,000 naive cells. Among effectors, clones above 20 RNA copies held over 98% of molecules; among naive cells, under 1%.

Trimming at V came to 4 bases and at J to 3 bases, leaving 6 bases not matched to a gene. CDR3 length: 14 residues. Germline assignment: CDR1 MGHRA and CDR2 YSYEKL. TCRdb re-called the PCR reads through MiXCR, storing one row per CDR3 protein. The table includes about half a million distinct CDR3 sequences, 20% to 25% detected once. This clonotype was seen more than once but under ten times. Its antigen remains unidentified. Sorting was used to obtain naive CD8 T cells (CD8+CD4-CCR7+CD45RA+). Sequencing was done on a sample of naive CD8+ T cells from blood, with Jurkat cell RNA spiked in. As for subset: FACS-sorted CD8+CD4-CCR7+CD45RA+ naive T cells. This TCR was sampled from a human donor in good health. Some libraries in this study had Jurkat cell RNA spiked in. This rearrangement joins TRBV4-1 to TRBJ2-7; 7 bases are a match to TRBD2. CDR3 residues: CASSPRGEGYEQYF. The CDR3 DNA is TGCGCCAGCAGCCCGCGCGGGGAGGGCTACGAGCAGTACTTC.